Listed here is a single T cell receptor beta chain. Its antigen is as yet unknown. This entry comes from a study of cytomegalovirus exposure and HLA in healthy donors. Whole-study findings and limits: Across donors, most TCRs were seen rarely, yet some public ones were widespread.

Both 60 Vbeta primers and 13 Jbeta primers went into the PCR. The repertoire was sequenced with immunoSEQ multiplex PCR; TCRdb's copy has only in-frame clones and lacks some. The sample contains 85,000 to 95,000 clones, 74% of which appear only once. CDR3 length equals 16 residues. V was cut by 5 bases and J by 0 bases, with 14 bases left in between. Germline V gene sequence: CDR1 SGHTA, CDR2 FQGNSA. V and J are TRBV7-2 and TRBJ1-3; D may be TRBD1 (6 bases). This TCR derives from a man aged 25-45 years in good health and CMV-seropositive. What was sequenced was PBMCs. The DNA for the CDR3 is TGTGCCAGCAGCAAGGACAGAGTAACCTCTGGAAACACCATATATTTT. The encoded protein is CASSKDRVTSGNTIYF.